The subject of this entry is one TCR beta chain. Its matching antigen is unknown. This sample was included in a study of T cells in narcolepsy. Study-wide findings and caveats: No autoreactive T cell clone sequences appeared in some memory CD4+ repertoires. Autoreactive HCRT-specific and TRIB2-specific clonotypes were marked in same-patient CSF-versus-blood CD4+ comparisons.

CDR1 is SGHNT and CDR2 is YYREEE in the germline V gene (reference sequence). This CDR3 is built from 16 residues. Clones were sequenced by immunoSEQ multiplex PCR, and TCRdb holds only the in-frame ones, with some missing. The profile shows about 30,000 clones, 78% of them singletons. The chain has TRBV5-4 and TRBJ2-5, with 12 bases identical to TRBD1. Matching the DNA end better, TRBJ2-7 makes the J call doubtful. This sequence was found in a human donor with narcolepsy. Sequencing was carried out using CD45RA- memory CD4+ T cells from PBMCs. The chain's CDR3 is CASSRPGQGAIYEQYF. CDR3 sequence (DNA): TGTGCCAGCAGCCGGCCGGGACAGGGGGCCATCTACGAGCAGTACTTC.